This T cell receptor beta chain was recorded in a study of response to subunit inactivated influenza vaccine. Details on this clonotype: The antigen is unknown.

Germline CDR1 is SQVTM and CDR2 is ANQGSEA. The CDR3 has 11 amino acids. V dropped 3 bases and J dropped 7 bases, with 9 bases sitting between them. Each CDR3 protein gets one entry after TCRdb re-called the RT-PCR reads with MiXCR. The repertoire holds 650,000 to 800,000 distinct CDR3 sequences, with roughly 20% as singletons. Study-level results: After each seasonal influenza vaccination, few new T cells are recruited, the authors suggested.

Source: PBMCs from blood, taken around 5 days after vaccination. The receptor comes from a man aged 45-65 years who received an inactivated influenza vaccine. The V gene is TRBV29-1, the J gene TRBJ2-5; D gene unclear. The CDR3 is CSVDFEATQYF. DNA of the CDR3: TGCAGCGTTGATTTTGAGGCGACCCAGTACTTC. Based on the CDR3 plus reference TRBV29-1 and TRBJ2-5, the full variable domain is SAVISQKPSRDICQRGTSLTIQCQVDSQVTMMFWYRQQPGQSLTLIATANQGSEATYESGFVIDKFPISRPNLTFSTLTVSNMSPEDSSIYLCSVDFEATQYFGPGTRLLVL.